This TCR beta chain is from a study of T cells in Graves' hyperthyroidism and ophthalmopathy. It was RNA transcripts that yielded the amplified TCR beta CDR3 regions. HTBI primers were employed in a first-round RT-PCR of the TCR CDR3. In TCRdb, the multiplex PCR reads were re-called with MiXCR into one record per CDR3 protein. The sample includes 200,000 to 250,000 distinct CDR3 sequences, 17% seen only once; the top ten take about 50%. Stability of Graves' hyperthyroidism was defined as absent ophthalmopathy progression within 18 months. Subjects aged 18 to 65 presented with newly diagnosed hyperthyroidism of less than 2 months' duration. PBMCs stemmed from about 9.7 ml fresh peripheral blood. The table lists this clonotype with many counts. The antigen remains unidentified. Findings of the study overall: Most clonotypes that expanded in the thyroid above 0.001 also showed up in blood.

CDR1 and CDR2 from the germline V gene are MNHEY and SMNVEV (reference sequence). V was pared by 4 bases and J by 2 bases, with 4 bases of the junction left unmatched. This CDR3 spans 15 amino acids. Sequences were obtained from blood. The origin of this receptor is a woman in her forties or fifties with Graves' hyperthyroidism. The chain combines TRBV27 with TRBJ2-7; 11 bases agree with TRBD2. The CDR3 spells CASSSPTSGTYEQYF. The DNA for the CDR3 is TGTGCCAGCAGTTCCCCGACTAGCGGGACCTACGAGCAGTACTTC.